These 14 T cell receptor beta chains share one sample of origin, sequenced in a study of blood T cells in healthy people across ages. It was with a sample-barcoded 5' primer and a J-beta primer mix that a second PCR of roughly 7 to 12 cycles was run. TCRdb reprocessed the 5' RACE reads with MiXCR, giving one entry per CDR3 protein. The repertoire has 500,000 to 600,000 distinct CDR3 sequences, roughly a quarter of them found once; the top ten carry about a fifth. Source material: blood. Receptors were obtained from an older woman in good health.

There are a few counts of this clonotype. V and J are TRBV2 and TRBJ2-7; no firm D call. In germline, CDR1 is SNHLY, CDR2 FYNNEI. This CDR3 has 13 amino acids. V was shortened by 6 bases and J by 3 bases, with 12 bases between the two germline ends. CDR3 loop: CASRPLINYEQYF. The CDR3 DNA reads TGTGCCAGCAGGCCACTGATTAACTACGAGCAGTACTTC.

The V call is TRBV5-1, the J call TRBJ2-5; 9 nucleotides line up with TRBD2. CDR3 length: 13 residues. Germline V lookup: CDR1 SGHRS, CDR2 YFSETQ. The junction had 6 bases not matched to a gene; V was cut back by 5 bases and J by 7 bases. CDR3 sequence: CASRPGLAGTQYF. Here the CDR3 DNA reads TGCGCCAGCAGACCGGGACTAGCCGGGACCCAGTACTTC. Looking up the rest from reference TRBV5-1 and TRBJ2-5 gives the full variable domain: KAGVTQTPRYLIKTRGQQVTLSCSPISGHRSVSWYQQTPGQGLQFLFEYFSETQRNKGNFPGRFSGRQFSNSRSEMNVSTLELGDSALYLCASRPGLAGTQYFGPGTRLLVL.

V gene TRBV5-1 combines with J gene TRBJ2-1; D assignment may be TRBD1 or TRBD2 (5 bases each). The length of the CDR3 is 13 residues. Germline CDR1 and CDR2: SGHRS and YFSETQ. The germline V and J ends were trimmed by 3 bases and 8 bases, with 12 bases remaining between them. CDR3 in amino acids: CASSSLPGHEQFF. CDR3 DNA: TGCGCCAGCAGCTCCCTCCCGGGGCATGAGCAGTTCTTC.

The CDR3 DNA is TGTGCCATCAGTGAGTCGTTCCAGTATGAGCAGTTCTTC. This translates into CAISESFQYEQFF. The rearrangement joins TRBV10-3 to TRBJ2-1; no firm D call. Germline CDR1 reads ENHRY; CDR2 reads SYGVKD. V lost 0 bases to trimming and J lost 8 bases, with 8 bases between them. The CDR3 is 13 residues long.

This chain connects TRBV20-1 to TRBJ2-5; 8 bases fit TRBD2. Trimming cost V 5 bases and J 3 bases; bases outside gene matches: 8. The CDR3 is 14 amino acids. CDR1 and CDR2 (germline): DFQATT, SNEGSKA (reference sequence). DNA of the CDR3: TGCAGTGCTGTCCGAACGCGGGGGGAAGAGACCCAGTACTTC. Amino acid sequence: CSAVRTRGEETQYF.

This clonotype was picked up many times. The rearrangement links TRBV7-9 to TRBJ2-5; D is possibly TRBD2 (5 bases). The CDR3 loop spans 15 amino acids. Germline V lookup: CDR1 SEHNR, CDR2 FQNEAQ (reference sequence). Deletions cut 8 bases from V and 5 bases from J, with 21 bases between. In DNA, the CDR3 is TGTGCCAGCGAACCGTCCGGTCTTCGAGGGGAGACCCAGTACTTC. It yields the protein CASEPSGLRGETQYF. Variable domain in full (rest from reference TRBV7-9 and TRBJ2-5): DTGVSQNPRHKITKRGQNVTFRCDPISEHNRLYWYRQTLGQGPEFLTYFQNEAQLEKSRLLSDRFSAERPKGSFSTLEIQRTEQGDSAMYLCASEPSGLRGETQYFGPGTRLLVL.

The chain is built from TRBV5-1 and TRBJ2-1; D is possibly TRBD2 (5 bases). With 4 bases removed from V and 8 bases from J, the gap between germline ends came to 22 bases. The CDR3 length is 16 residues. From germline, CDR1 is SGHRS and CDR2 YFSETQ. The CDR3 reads CASSLSSGRTLDEQFF. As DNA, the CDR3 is TGCGCCAGCAGCCTATCATCGGGGAGAACTCTTGATGAGCAGTTCTTC.

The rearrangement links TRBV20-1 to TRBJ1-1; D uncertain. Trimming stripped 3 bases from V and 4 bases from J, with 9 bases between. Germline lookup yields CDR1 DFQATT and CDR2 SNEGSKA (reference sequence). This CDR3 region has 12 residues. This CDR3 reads CSASNEATEAFF. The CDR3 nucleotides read TGCAGTGCTAGTAACGAAGCCACTGAAGCTTTCTTT.

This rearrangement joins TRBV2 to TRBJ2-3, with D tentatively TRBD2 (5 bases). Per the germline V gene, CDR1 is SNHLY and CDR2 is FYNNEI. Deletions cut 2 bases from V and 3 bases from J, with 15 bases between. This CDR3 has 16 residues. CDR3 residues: CASSERVTGITDTQYF. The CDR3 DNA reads TGTGCCAGCAGTGAACGGGTTACGGGGATTACAGATACGCAGTATTTT. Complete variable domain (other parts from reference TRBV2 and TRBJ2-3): EPEVTQTPSHQVTQMGQEVILRCVPISNHLYFYWYRQILGQKVEFLVSFYNNEISEKSEIFDDQFSVERPDGSNFTLKIRSTKLEDSAMYFCASSERVTGITDTQYFGPGTRLTVL.

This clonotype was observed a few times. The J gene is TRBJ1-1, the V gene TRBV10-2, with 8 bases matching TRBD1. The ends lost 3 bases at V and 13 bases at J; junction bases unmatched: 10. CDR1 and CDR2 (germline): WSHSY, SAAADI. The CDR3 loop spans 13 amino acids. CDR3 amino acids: CASSEFRETGVFF. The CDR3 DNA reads TGCGCCAGCAGTGAATTTAGGGAGACAGGGGTTTTCTTT.

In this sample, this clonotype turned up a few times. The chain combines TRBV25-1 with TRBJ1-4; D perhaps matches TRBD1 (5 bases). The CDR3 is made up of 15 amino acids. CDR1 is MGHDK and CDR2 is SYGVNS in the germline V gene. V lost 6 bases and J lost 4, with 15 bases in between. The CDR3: CASSHDSSYNEKLFF. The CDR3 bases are TGTGCCAGCAGCCATGACAGCTCTTATAATGAAAAACTGTTTTTT.

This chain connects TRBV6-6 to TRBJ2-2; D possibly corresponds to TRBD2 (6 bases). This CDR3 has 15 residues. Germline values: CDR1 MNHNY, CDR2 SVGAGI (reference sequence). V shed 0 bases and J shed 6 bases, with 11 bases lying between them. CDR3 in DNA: TGTGCCAGCAGTTACTCTACTACGGGGGCCGGGGAGCTGTTTTTT. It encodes CASSYSTTGAGELFF.

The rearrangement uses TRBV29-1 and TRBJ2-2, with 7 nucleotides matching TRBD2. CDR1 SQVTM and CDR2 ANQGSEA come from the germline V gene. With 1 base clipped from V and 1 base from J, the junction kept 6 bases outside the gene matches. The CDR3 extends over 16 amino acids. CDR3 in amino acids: CSVEGYAGVNTGELFF. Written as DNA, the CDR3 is TGCAGCGTTGAAGGTTATGCGGGGGTGAACACCGGGGAGCTGTTTTTT.

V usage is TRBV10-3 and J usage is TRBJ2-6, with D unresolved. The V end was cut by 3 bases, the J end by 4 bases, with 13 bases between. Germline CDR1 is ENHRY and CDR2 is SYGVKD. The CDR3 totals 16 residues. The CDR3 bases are TGTGCCATCAGTGATAATGTCCGCAAGGGGGCCAACGTCCTGACTTTC. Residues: CAISDNVRKGANVLTF.